The rows below give T cell receptor beta chains drawn from one sample of a study of T cell repertoires in cytomegalovirus infection. Which antigens these TCRs recognize remains unknown. TCRdb passed the reads through MiXCR, listing each CDR3 protein once. The sample shows 250,000 to 300,000 distinct CDR3 sequences, 20% to 25% of them seen only once. The material sequenced was cultured PBMCs, taken from culture after CMV antigen stimulation. These receptors all stem from a human donor in good health (CMV status not recorded). Some clones in this sample may be carry-over from other donors' samples. Both conserved end residues are trimmed from each CDR3. The D gene is left open where the match is weak.

TRBV20-1	TRBJ1-2	.	SARDGDTNGYT
TRBV7-2	TRBJ1-3	TRBD1	ASSFWTGAGNTIY
TRBV12-3/TRBV12-4	TRBJ1-3	TRBD1	ASSPGGTGNTIY
TRBV12-3/TRBV12-4	TRBJ2-3	TRBD1	ASRDRAPTDTQY
TRBV5-6	TRBJ2-1	TRBD1	ASSSLQGNYNEQF
TRBV7-9	TRBJ2-7	TRBD1	ASGGQATYEQY
TRBV12-3/TRBV12-4	TRBJ1-5	.	ASSSEGDQPQH
TRBV6-1	TRBJ2-6	TRBD1	ASRRPGTGLSGANVLT
TRBV7-6	TRBJ2-1	TRBD2	ASSTRGTLAGRSYNEQF
TRBV7-2	TRBJ2-4	.	ASSLGTGDIQY
TRBV7-2	TRBJ2-1	.	ASSPSRELYNEQF
TRBV7-2	TRBJ1-2	.	ASSVLGHGYT
TRBV12-3/TRBV12-4	TRBJ2-3	TRBD1	ASSWDRGTDTQY
TRBV7-8	TRBJ2-3	TRBD1	ASSPTGGSSDTQY
TRBV7-8	TRBJ1-5	.	ASSLDPGIVQPQH
TRBV4-2	TRBJ1-1	.	ASSQTFRGPGNTEAF